The clone carrying this T cell receptor beta chain was counted many times. Primers used in a second PCR of about 7 to 11 cycles were a sample-barcoded 5' primer and a J-beta primer mix. Each CDR3 protein is one row after TCRdb ran MiXCR on the 5' RACE reads. The sample records approximately 810,000 distinct CDR3 sequences, about 28% being singletons. The data stem from a study of blood T cells in healthy people across ages. Total RNA extraction produced at least 5 micrograms (per sample) for the study. The sample taken for sequencing was blood. The TCR sequence derives from a woman of 80 years or more in good health.

The CDR3 region has the DNA TGTGCCAGCAGCCCAAGCAGGGGGCTCGATAATGAAAAACTGTTTTTT. Translation gives CASSPSRGLDNEKLFF. The chain links TRBV11-2 to TRBJ1-4; 8 bases line up with TRBD1. CDR3 length: 16 amino acids. V dropped 5 bases and J dropped 4; count of bases not matched to a gene: 9. Germline V gives CDR1 SGHAT, CDR2 FQNNGV.